Listed below are T cell receptor beta chains from one sample, sequenced in a study of shared clonotypes between healthy human individuals. Assay used: immunoSEQ multiplex PCR; TCRdb lists only in-frame clones, some missing. The sample shows about 1.5 million clones, roughly 96% of them seen only once. The sequencing input was naive CD4+ T cells sorted from blood. These receptor sequences come from a man aged 25-45 years in good health. Both conserved end residues are part of each CDR3. A D gene is named only where the DNA matches it firmly. The size field is filled for only some rows; it gives once, few, many or a size class.

once,TRBV10-3,TRBD1,TRBJ2-1,TGTGCCATCGGCGGTTCGGGACAGGGAGTGGATGAGCAGTTCTTC,CAIGGSGQGVDEQFF
.,TRBV29-1,.,TRBJ1-4,TGCAGCGTTGCTTTCTCCCCCCTAAATGAAAAACTGTTTTTT,CSVAFSPLNEKLFF
few,TRBV11-2,.,TRBJ1-2,TGTGCCAGCAGCGCGGACAGCCTTGGCTACACCTTC,CASSADSLGYTF
.,TRBV7-2,TRBD1,TRBJ2-7,TGTGCCAGCAGCTTGGGGACAGACCGACTACACCAAACGGGGCAGTACTTC,CASSLGTDRLHQTGQYF
.,TRBV7-9,TRBD2,TRBJ2-1,TGTGCCAGCAGTCCTACAGCGGGGAGGGCCTACAATGAGCAGTTCTTC,CASSPTAGRAYNEQFF
.,TRBV7-8,.,TRBJ1-4,TGTGCCAGCAGCTTAGAAGATAATGAAAAACTGTTTTTT,CASSLEDNEKLFF
.,TRBV7-3,.,TRBJ2-5,TGTGCCAGCAGCTTAAAATCGGGGGAAAAAGAGACCCAGTACTTC,CASSLKSGEKETQYF
.,TRBV18,.,TRBJ2-2,TGTGCCAGCTCACAGGACAGCCATTCCGGGGAGCTGTTTTTT,CASSQDSHSGELFF
.,TRBV5-1,TRBD1,TRBJ2-5,TGCGCCAGCAGAATTGGCAGGGGGCGAGAGACCCAGTACTTC,CASRIGRGRETQYF
.,TRBV28,.,TRBJ2-2,TGTGCCAGCAGTTTACTCCCTGCTGAGTCCGGGGAGCTGTTTTTT,CASSLLPAESGELFF
.,TRBV18,.,TRBJ1-2,TGTGCCAGCTCACCACAGGCAGGTCACTATGGCTACACCTTC,CASSPQAGHYGYTF
.,TRBV7-2,.,TRBJ1-2,TGTGCCAGCAGCCCCCGGCGTGGGGCGGACTATGGCTACACCTTC,CASSPRRGADYGYTF
.,TRBV5-1,TRBD1,TRBJ2-7,TGCGCCAGCAGCTTGTCCGGGACAGTCTACGAGCAGTACTTC,CASSLSGTVYEQYF
.,TRBV30,.,TRBJ1-5,TGTGCCTGGAGAAAGGGGAGCAATCAGCCCCAGCATTTT,CAWRKGSNQPQHF
.,TRBV7-8,.,TRBJ2-7,TGTGCCAGCAGCTTGAGCGTTACAGCTCAAGAAACCCAGTACTTC,CASSLSVTAQETQYF
.,TRBV7-3,TRBD2,TRBJ2-1,TGTGCCAGCAGCTCTAGCGGGGGGAGTTACAATGAGCAGTTCTTC,CASSSSGGSYNEQFF
.,TRBV29-1,.,TRBJ1-2,TGCAGCGTTGTACAGGACACCTCCCATGGCTACACCTTC,CSVVQDTSHGYTF
.,TRBV21-1,.,TRBJ2-3,TGTGCCAGCAGCAATCGAGACAGCACAGATACGCAGTATTTT,CASSNRDSTDTQYF
.,TRBV6-1,TRBD1,TRBJ1-1,TGTGCCAGCAGAGTAACAGGGGACACTGAAGCTTTCTTT,CASRVTGDTEAFF
.,TRBV5-4,.,TRBJ2-3,TGTGCCAGCAGCGCCCGACAGAACGTCGATACGCAGTATTTT,CASSARQNVDTQYF
.,TRBV4-3,TRBD2,TRBJ2-3,TGCGCCAGCAGCCAGGAAGCTAGCGGGAGGGGAGATACGCAGTATTTT,CASSQEASGRGDTQYF
.,TRBV7-3,.,TRBJ1-1,TGTGCCAGCAGCCCATTCGGGACGGCGAACACTGAAGCTTTCTTT,CASSPFGTANTEAFF
.,TRBV19,TRBD1,TRBJ1-1,TGTGCCAGTAGTATGACAGGGGGAAAGAACACTGAAGCTTTCTTT,CASSMTGGKNTEAFF
.,TRBV5-1,TRBD1,TRBJ2-5,TGCGCCAGCAGCCCCGAGGACAGGAGACAGGAGACCCAGTACTTC,CASSPEDRRQETQYF
once,TRBV10-3,.,TRBJ2-7,TGTGCCATCAGCCGGGACATCTACGAGCAGTACTTC,CAISRDIYEQYF
once,TRBV9,TRBD2,TRBJ2-7,TGTGCCAGCAGCGTAGGAACTAGCGGGAGGGCCTATGCCTACGAGCAGTACTTC,CASSVGTSGRAYAYEQYF
.,TRBV7-6,TRBD1,TRBJ2-1,TGTGCCAGCACCTCGGGACAGGCCGCCTACAATGAGCAGTTCTTC,CASTSGQAAYNEQFF
.,TRBV5-4,.,TRBJ1-2,TGTGCCAGCAGCTTACCCCAGCTGAAACCCCCCTATGGCTACACCTTC,CASSLPQLKPPYGYTF
.,TRBV21-1,.,TRBJ2-1,TGTGCCAGCAGCTTCCCCCCGAAGCCCGCATACAATGAGCAGTTCTTC,CASSFPPKPAYNEQFF
.,TRBV28,.,TRBJ1-1,TGTGCCAGCAGTTCGACAATGAGGGCTGAAGCTTTCTTT,CASSSTMRAEAFF
.,TRBV9,.,TRBJ2-7,TGTGCCAGCAGCGTAGATACGGTGACCTACGAGCAGTACTTC,CASSVDTVTYEQYF
.,TRBV5-5,TRBD1,TRBJ1-2,TGTGCCAGCAGCGTACAGGGGATCAATGGCTACACCTTC,CASSVQGINGYTF
.,TRBV5-6,TRBD1,TRBJ2-7,TGTGCCAGCAGCTCCGACAGGGGAGAGGCCTACGAGCAGTACTTC,CASSSDRGEAYEQYF
once,TRBV18,.,TRBJ1-1,TGTGCCAGCTCACTTACGGGACATAAGAACACTGAAGCTTTCTTT,CASSLTGHKNTEAFF
once,TRBV11-2,.,TRBJ1-2,TGTGCCAGCAGACACTTAAGGACGGCCAATAACTATGGCTACACCTTC,CASRHLRTANNYGYTF
.,TRBV5-5,.,TRBJ2-7,TGTGCCAGCAGCGGCCCTTGGCAGGGGCAAGGTTCCGAGCAGTACTTC,CASSGPWQGQGSEQYF
.,TRBV9,.,TRBJ1-4,TGTGCCAGCAGCTTCTCCCGGGACATCGCGGAGAATGAAAAACTGTTTTTT,CASSFSRDIAENEKLFF
.,TRBV5-4,.,TRBJ2-5,TGTGCCAGCAGCTCAGTTAAAGGACAGTTTTCTGAAGAGACCCAGTACTTC,CASSSVKGQFSEETQYF
.,TRBV21-1,.,TRBJ2-1,TGTGCCAGCAGCTTCCGGGACAGGGTATTTACCAATGAGCAGTTCTTC,CASSFRDRVFTNEQFF
.,TRBV30,.,TRBJ2-5,TGTGCCTGGAGTATGGGTGAGACCCAGTACTTC,CAWSMGETQYF